This record looks at one T cell receptor beta chain sequence and its context. It has no known antigen specificity. No base quality values were provided; no much bigger clone lies one nucleotide off. This specimen comes from a study of T cell changes during pregnancy in multiple sclerosis (dated by TCRdb to between 2018 and 2020). About the full investigation: The study examined how the T cell repertoire changed over the course of pregnancy in women with multiple sclerosis.

Libraries were prepared through the immunoSEQ multiplex PCR assay. The table was pulled from immuneACCESS by TCRdb, which kept in-frame rearrangements only. Such tables lose some clones; where checked, under half of the loss comes from unresolved V genes, and the rest has no known cause. Recorded for this sample are tens of thousands of clones; 92% of them occurred a single time. The top ten hold 0.95% to 1% of the sample. CDR1 MRHNA and CDR2 SNTAGT were looked up in the germline V gene. Its CDR3 holds 13 amino acids, cysteine through phenylalanine. Here the CDR3 DNA is all that survives: 39 bases in frame from base 1. V trim: 10 bases; J trim: 7 bases; unmatched bases: 8.

The starting material was peripheral blood, obtained after pregnancy. Recombination linked TRBV6-4 to TRBJ1-2; the junction holds 11 bases that match TRBD1. The TCR comes from a female donor with multiple sclerosis, enrolled in a pregnancy study. The CDR3 in this case is CATRDRGRSGYTF. In nucleotides, the sequence is TGTGCCACCCGGGACAGGGGGAGGAGTGGCTACACCTTC.